A single sample gave rise to the 3 T cell receptor beta chains below, sequenced in a study of siplizumab effects on memory and regulatory T cells. The data were produced by immunoSEQ multiplex PCR, yet TCRdb's version contains in-frame clones alone and is incomplete. The data hold 110,000 or so clones, with roughly 91% observed a single time. The sequenced sample consisted of CD4+ T cells sorted from blood. These TCRs come from a human donor in good health.

This chain uses TRBV7-9 with TRBJ2-3; D possibly uses TRBD1 or TRBD2 (6 bases each). Trimming shortened V by 4 bases and J by 6 bases, and 14 bases separated the two germline ends. This CDR3 contains 14 residues. Germline CDR1 is SEHNR and CDR2 is FQNEAQ (reference sequence). CDR3: CASSSSGGWDTQYF. CDR3 DNA: TGTGCCAGCAGCTCTTCCGGGGGCTGGGATACGCAGTATTTT.

Written as DNA, the CDR3 is TGTGCCAGCAGCTTAGACAGGGCTTATGGCTACACCTTC. Amino acids: CASSLDRAYGYTF. The chain joins TRBV7-3 to TRBJ1-2; 7 bases line up with TRBD1. Germline V gives CDR1 SGHTA, CDR2 FQGTGA. This CDR3 comprises 13 residues. The V gene end was trimmed by 2 bases and the J gene end by 5 bases; junction bases not matched to a gene: 2.

The rearrangement joins TRBV11-2 to TRBJ1-2; a weak D match, TRBD1 (5 bases). Germline values: CDR1 SGHAT, CDR2 FQNNGV. This CDR3 has 13 amino acids. V gave up 2 bases and J gave up 6 bases, with 10 bases separating them. The CDR3 DNA follows: TGTGCCAGCAGCTTACGCCCGGGGGATGGCTACACCTTC. Its protein is CASSLRPGDGYTF.